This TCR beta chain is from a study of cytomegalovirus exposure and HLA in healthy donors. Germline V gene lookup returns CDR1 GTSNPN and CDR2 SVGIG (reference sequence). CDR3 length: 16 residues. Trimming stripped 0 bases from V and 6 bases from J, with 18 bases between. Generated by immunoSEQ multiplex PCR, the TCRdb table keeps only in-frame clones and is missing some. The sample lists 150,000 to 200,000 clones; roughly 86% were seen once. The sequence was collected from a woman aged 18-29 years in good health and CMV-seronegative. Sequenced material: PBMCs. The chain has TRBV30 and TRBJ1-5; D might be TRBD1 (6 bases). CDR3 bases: TGTGCCTGGAGTGTAATGGCCCCGCAGGGGCTTCAGCCCCAGCATTTT. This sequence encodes CAWSVMAPQGLQPQHF. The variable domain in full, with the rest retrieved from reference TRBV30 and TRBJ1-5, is SQTIHQWPATLVQPVGSPLSLECTVEGTSNPNLYWYRQAAGRGLQLLFYSVGIGQISSEVPQNLSASRPQDRQFILSSKKLLLSDSGFYLCAWSVMAPQGLQPQHFGDGTRLSIL.